This entry features one T cell receptor (beta chain) sequence. Antigen: not known. The sample originates from a study of pediatric ulcerative colitis. The table came from immunoSEQ multiplex PCR; TCRdb's copy has only in-frame clones and leaves some out. This table has tens of thousands of clones, around 78% appearing once. One to two pinch biopsies were taken from the rectum during colonoscopy. Before the diagnostic colonoscopy, ulcerative colitis patients were free of immunosuppressive medication. Study-wide points: Ulcerative colitis patients shared more blood-rectal clones than controls. Rectal repertoires separated controls, mild-moderate and acute severe colitis. Rectal pinch biopsies may have included blood-derived T cells, especially in patients with overt colitis.

This receptor was taken from a boy aged 10-17 years with moderate ulcerative colitis. What was sequenced was gut tissue.

The CDR3 is CASRTTVTNSPLHF. The CDR3, as DNA: TGTGCCAGCAGAACGACAGTAACCAATTCACCCCTCCACTTT. The V gene is TRBV6-4, the J gene TRBJ1-6, with a possible D match to TRBD1 (5 bases). V dropped 6 bases and J dropped 7 bases, with 13 bases sitting between them. Germline-derived CDR1 and CDR2 are MRHNA and SNTAGT. The CDR3 covers 14 residues.